A selection of T cell receptor beta chains follows, all from one sample in a study of early T cells in non-severe SARS-CoV-2 infection. TCRdb passed the 5' RACE reads through MiXCR, listing each CDR3 protein once. The repertoire holds 120,000 or so distinct CDR3 sequences, with around an eighth as singletons. Sequenced material: whole blood, taken at baseline. Every receptor here comes from an adult who was a healthcare worker with PCR-confirmed SARS-CoV-2 infection or an uninfected control (not recorded which). Each CDR3 is given with its conserved first and last residue. The D gene is left open where the match is weak. Clone size appears in some rows only: once, few, many, or a class for an expanded clone.

V gene	clone size	J gene	D gene	CDR3 length	CDR3 DNA	CDR3 protein
TRBV6-5	-	TRBJ1-6	-	17	TGTGCCAGCAGCTATACGGGGGGAGGCTCCTATAATTCACCCCTCCACTTT	CASSYTGGGSYNSPLHF
TRBV5-1	few	TRBJ1-1	TRBD1	14	TGCGCCAGCAGCTCCTACAGGGGGCATACTGAAGCTTTCTTT	CASSSYRGHTEAFF
TRBV29-1	few	TRBJ1-2	-	13	TGCAGCGTTGAGGGGCAGATGAACTATGGCTACACCTTC	CSVEGQMNYGYTF
TRBV30	-	TRBJ2-5	TRBD2	15	TGTGCCTGGAGGAACCCGGGGGGTTGGCAAGAGACCCAGTACTTC	CAWRNPGGWQETQYF
TRBV7-2	-	TRBJ2-1	TRBD1	16	TGTGCCAGCAGCTCAACCGGGACAGAAACCTACAATGAGCAGTTCTTC	CASSSTGTETYNEQFF
TRBV12-3/TRBV12-4	few	TRBJ2-2	-	11	TGTGCCAGCAGTTCTTCCGGGGAGCTGTTTTTT	CASSSSGELFF
TRBV7-9	few	TRBJ1-1	-	14	TGTGCCAGCAGCTCGGACGTCATGAACACTGAAGCTTTCTTT	CASSSDVMNTEAFF
TRBV20-1	-	TRBJ1-1	-	12	TGCAGTGGGAGCCTCAGGGGCGCTGAAGCTTTCTTT	CSGSLRGAEAFF
TRBV5-1	few	TRBJ2-2	TRBD1	16	TGCGCCAGCAGCTTGGAAGGGACAGCGAACACCGGGGAGCTGTTTTTT	CASSLEGTANTGELFF
TRBV12-3/TRBV12-4	many	TRBJ2-7	TRBD2	15	TGTGCCAGCAGTTTACCCCTAGCGGGAGTGGGCGAGCAGTACTTC	CASSLPLAGVGEQYF
TRBV5-1	-	TRBJ2-2	TRBD2	15	TGCGCCAGCAGCGCCGGGAGGGCCAGCACCGGGGAGCTGTTTTTT	CASSAGRASTGELFF
TRBV7-9	few	TRBJ2-7	-	12	TGTGCCAGCAGCTTAGTTCATTACGAGCAGTACTTC	CASSLVHYEQYF
TRBV4-1	few	TRBJ2-7	TRBD2	14	TGCGCCAGCAGCCAGCTAGCGGGAGGGTACGAGCAGTACTTC	CASSQLAGGYEQYF
TRBV20-1	-	TRBJ2-3	TRBD1	16	TGCAGTGCTCTCTGGAGCAGGGGGCTTAGCACAGATACGCAGTATTTT	CSALWSRGLSTDTQYF
TRBV18	-	TRBJ1-4	-	16	TGTGCCAGCTCACCAGGTTCGGCGGCGTTTAATGAAAAACTGTTTTTT	CASSPGSAAFNEKLFF
TRBV6-5	-	TRBJ2-5	TRBD1	14	TGTGCCAGCAGTTCCGACAGGGGGCAAGAGACCCAGTACTTC	CASSSDRGQETQYF
TRBV7-3	few	TRBJ2-6	-	17	TGTGCCAGCAGCTTAATGTCCAGGGCGGCTGGGGCCAACGTCCTGACTTTC	CASSLMSRAAGANVLTF
TRBV6-1	-	TRBJ2-4	-	14	TGTGCCAGCACTCCATCCCCAGCCAAAAACATTCAGTACTTC	CASTPSPAKNIQYF
TRBV7-6	few	TRBJ2-7	-	14	TGTGCCAGCAGCTTATCCGAGGGAGGTAGGAAGCAGTACTTC	CASSLSEGGRKQYF
TRBV12-3/TRBV12-4	many	TRBJ2-7	TRBD1	16	TGTGCCAGCAGTTTTGGGGGTAGGGACAGGGCCTACGAGCAGTACTTC	CASSFGGRDRAYEQYF
TRBV7-2	few	TRBJ2-5	-	13	TGTGCCAGCAGCTTTTCTGGCAAAGAGACCCAGTACTTC	CASSFSGKETQYF
TRBV11-1	-	TRBJ1-1	-	12	TGTGCCAGCAGCACCTTCGGGACAGAAGCTTTCTTT	CASSTFGTEAFF
TRBV27	many	TRBJ2-7	-	13	TGTGCCAGCAGTTTAGGAGCGGGTGGAGAGCAGTACTTC	CASSLGAGGEQYF
TRBV6-2/TRBV6-3	-	TRBJ2-1	TRBD2	16	TGTGCCAGCAGTTACTCTTCGGGGGGCTCCTACAATGAGCAGTTCTTC	CASSYSSGGSYNEQFF
TRBV29-1	-	TRBJ2-4	TRBD1	11	TGCAGCGTTATTCGACAGGGGATCGAGTACTTC	CSVIRQGIEYF
TRBV2	-	TRBJ2-1	TRBD2	17	TGTGCCAGCAGTGACGCTAGCGGGACACTGAACTACAATGAGCAGTTCTTC	CASSDASGTLNYNEQFF
TRBV5-4	-	TRBJ2-1	TRBD2	16	TGTGCCAGCAGCGCCGAACTAGCGGGGGCAATTAAGGAGCAGTTCTTC	CASSAELAGAIKEQFF
TRBV29-1	few	TRBJ1-2	-	12	TGCAGCGTTGATCCCAGGGCCTATGGCTACACCTTC	CSVDPRAYGYTF
TRBV7-2	-	TRBJ2-5	-	15	TGTGCCAGCAGCTTTATGGGTTATGGCCAAGAGACCCAGTACTTC	CASSFMGYGQETQYF
TRBV30	-	TRBJ2-3	-	14	TGTGCCTGGAGTGTAGGTGTTAGCACAGATACGCAGTATTTT	CAWSVGVSTDTQYF
TRBV6-5	-	TRBJ1-4	TRBD1	15	TGTGCCAGCAGTTCAGGGACAGGGTGGGATGAAAAACTGTTTTTT	CASSSGTGWDEKLFF